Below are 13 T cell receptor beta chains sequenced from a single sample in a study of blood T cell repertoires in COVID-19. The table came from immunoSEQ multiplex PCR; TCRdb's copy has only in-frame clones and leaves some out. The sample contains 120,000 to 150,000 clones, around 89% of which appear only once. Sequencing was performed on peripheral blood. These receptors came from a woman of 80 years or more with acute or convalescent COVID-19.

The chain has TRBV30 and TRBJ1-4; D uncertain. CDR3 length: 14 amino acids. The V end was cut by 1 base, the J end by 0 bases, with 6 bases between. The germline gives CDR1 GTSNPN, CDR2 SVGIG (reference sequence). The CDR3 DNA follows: TGTGCCTGGAGTGACAGATCAACTAATGAAAAACTGTTTTTT. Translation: CAWSDRSTNEKLFF.

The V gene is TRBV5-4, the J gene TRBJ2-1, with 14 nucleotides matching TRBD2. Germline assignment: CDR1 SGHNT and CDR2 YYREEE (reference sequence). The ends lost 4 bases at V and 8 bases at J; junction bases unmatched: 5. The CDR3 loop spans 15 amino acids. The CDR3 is CASSRTSGGHYEQFF. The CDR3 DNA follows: TGTGCCAGCAGCCGGACTAGCGGGGGGCATTATGAGCAGTTCTTC.

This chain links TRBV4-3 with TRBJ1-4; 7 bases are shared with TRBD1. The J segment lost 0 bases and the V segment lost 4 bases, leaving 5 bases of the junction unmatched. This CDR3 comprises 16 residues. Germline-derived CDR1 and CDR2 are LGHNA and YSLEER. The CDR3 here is CASSRNRGATNEKLFF. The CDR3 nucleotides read TGCGCCAGCAGCCGCAACAGGGGTGCAACTAATGAAAAACTGTTTTTT.

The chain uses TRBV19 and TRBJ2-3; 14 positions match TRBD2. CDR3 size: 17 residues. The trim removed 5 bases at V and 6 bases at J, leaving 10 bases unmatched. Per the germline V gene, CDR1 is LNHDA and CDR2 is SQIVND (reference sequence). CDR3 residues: CASSSRLAGGPGDTQYF. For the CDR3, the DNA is TGTGCCAGTAGTTCTCGACTAGCGGGGGGGCCCGGGGATACGCAGTATTTT.

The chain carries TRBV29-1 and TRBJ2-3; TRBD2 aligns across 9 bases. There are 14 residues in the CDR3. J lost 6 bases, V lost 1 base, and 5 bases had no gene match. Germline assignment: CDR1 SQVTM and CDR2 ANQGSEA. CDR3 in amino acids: CSVEGVAGVDTQYF. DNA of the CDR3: TGCAGCGTTGAAGGAGTAGCGGGGGTGGATACGCAGTATTTT.

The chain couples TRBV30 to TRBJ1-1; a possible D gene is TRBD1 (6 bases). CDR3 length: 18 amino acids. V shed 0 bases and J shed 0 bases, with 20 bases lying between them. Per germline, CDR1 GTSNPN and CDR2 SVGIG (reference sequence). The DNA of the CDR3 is TGTGCCTGGAGTGTATGGAATGTAGGGGGGGCGGTGAACACTGAAGCTTTCTTT. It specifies CAWSVWNVGGAVNTEAFF.

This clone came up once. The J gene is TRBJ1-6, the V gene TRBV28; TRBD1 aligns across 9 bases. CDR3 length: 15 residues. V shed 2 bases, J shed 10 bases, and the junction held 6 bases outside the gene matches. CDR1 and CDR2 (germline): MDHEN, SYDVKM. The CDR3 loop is CASSLTGQGASPLHF. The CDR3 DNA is TGTGCCAGCAGTTTAACGGGACAGGGAGCATCACCCCTCCACTTT.

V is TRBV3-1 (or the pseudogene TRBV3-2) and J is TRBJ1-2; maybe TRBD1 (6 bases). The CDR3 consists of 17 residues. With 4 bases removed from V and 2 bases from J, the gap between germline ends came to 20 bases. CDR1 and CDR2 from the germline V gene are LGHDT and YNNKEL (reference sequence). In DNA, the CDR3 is TGTGCCAGCAGCCCCTTATTGGCAGGGGATAAAAACTATGGCTACACCTTC. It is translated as CASSPLLAGDKNYGYTF.

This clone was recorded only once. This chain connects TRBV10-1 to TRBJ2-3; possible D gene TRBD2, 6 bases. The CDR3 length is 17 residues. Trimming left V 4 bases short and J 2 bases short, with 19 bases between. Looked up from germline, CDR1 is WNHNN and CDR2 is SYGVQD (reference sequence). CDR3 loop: CASSGYRDSVSTDTQYF. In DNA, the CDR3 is TGCGCCAGCAGTGGTTATCGGGACTCCGTGTCCACAGATACGCAGTATTTT.

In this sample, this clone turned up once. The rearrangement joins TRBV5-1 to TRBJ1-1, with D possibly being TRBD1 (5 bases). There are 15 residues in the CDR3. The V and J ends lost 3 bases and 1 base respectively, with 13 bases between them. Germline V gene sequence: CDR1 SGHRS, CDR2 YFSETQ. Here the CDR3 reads CASSSAGPPNTEAFF. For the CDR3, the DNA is TGCGCCAGCAGCTCGGCAGGGCCGCCGAACACTGAAGCTTTCTTT.

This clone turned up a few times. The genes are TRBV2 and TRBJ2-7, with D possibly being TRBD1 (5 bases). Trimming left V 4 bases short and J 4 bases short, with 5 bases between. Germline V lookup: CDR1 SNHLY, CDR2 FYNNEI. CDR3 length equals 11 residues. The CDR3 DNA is TGTGCCAGCAGTGGACAGTACGAGCAGTACTTC. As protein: CASSGQYEQYF. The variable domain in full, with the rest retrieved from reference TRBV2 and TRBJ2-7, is EPEVTQTPSHQVTQMGQEVILRCVPISNHLYFYWYRQILGQKVEFLVSFYNNEISEKSEIFDDQFSVERPDGSNFTLKIRSTKLEDSAMYFCASSGQYEQYFGPGTRLTVT.

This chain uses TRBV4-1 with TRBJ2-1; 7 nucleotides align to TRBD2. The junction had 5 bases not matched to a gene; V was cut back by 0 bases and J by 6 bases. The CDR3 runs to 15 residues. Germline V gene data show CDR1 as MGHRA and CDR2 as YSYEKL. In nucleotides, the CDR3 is TGCGCCAGCAGCCAAGAAGAAGCGGGGTTCAATGAGCAGTTCTTC. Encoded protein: CASSQEEAGFNEQFF.

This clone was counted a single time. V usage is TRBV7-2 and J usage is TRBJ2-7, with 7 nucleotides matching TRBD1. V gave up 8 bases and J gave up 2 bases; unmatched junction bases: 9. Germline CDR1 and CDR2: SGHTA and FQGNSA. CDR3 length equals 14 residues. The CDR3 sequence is CASGRFGQAYEQYF. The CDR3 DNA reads TGTGCCAGCGGCCGGTTCGGACAGGCCTACGAGCAGTACTTC.